This note documents a single T cell receptor beta chain sequence. Its antigen remains unidentified. The record originates from a study of shared clonotypes between healthy human individuals. Findings of the study overall: Across subsets, estimated richness was generally greater for naive than for memory populations. Approximately 5.4% of naive CD4 clonotypes were common to a few donors.

Clones were read by immunoSEQ multiplex PCR, and TCRdb kept only the in-frame ones, dropping some. The table lists a few million clones, roughly 93% of them singletons, with 0.35% to 0.5% in the top ten. Trimming took 5 bases from V and 0 from J, leaving 4 bases between them. The CDR3 consists of 13 residues. The germline CDR1 and CDR2 sequences are KGHSH and LQKENI. This TCR came from a young man in good health. Some clones in this sample may be carry-over from other donors' samples. Sample: naive CD4+ T cells from PBMCs. This sample's subset: CD45RA+ positively selected. The rearrangement joins TRBV18 to TRBJ2-2; D remains ambiguous. CDR3 bases: TGTGCCAGCTCAACTACGAACACCGGGGAGCTGTTTTTT. Residues: CASSTTNTGELFF.